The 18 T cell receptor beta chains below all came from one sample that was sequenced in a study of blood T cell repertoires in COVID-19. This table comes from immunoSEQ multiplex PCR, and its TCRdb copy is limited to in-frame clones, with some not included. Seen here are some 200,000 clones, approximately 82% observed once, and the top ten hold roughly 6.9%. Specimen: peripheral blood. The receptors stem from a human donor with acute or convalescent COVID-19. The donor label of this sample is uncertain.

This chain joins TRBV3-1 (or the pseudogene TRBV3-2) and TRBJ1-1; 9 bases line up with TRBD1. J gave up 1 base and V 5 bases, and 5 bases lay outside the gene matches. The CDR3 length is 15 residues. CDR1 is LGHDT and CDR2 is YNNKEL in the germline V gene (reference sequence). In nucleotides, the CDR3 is TGTGCCAGCAGCTTCCTGGGACAGGGGAACACTGAAGCTTTCTTT. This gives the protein CASSFLGQGNTEAFF.

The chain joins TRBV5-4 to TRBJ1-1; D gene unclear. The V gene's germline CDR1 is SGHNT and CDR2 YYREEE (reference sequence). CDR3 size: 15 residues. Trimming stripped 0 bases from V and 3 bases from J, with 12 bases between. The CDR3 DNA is TGTGCCAGCAGCTTGGGGCGGGCACCCGACACTGAAGCTTTCTTT. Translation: CASSLGRAPDTEAFF.

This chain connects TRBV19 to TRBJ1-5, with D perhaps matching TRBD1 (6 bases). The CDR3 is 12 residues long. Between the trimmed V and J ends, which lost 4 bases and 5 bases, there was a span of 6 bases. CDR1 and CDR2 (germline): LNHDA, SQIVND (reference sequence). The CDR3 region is CASSTGDQPQHF. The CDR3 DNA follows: TGTGCCAGTAGTACAGGGGATCAGCCCCAGCATTTT.

CDR3 sequence: CAISDGNYQPQHF. The CDR3 DNA reads as TGTGCCATCAGTGACGGGAATTATCAGCCCCAGCATTTT. The J gene is TRBJ1-5, the V gene TRBV10-3; no clear D gene. Germline lookup yields CDR1 ENHRY and CDR2 SYGVKD. The V and J ends lost 3 bases and 5 bases respectively, with 8 bases between them. The CDR3 covers 13 residues.

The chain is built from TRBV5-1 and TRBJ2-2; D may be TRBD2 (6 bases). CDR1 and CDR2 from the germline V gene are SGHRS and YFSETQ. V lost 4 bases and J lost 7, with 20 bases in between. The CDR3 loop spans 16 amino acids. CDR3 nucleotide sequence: TGCGCCAGCAGCCCCGAGACATATAGGGGAGGCGGGGAGCTGTTTTTT. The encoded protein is CASSPETYRGGGELFF. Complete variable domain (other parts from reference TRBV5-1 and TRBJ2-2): KAGVTQTPRYLIKTRGQQVTLSCSPISGHRSVSWYQQTPGQGLQFLFEYFSETQRNKGNFPGRFSGRQFSNSRSEMNVSTLELGDSALYLCASSPETYRGGGELFFGEGSRLTVL.

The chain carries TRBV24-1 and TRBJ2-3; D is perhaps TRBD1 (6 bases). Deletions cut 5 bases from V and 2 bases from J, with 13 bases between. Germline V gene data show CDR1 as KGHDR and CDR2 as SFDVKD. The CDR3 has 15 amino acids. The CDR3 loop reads CATSGRTVDTDTQYF. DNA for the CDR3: TGTGCCACCAGTGGACGGACAGTCGACACAGATACGCAGTATTTT.

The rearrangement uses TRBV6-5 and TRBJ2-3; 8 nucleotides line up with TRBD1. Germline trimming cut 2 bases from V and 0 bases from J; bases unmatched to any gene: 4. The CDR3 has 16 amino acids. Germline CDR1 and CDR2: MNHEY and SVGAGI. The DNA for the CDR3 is TGTGCCAGCAGTTACCAACGGACAGGGAGCACAGATACGCAGTATTTT. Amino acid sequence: CASSYQRTGSTDTQYF.

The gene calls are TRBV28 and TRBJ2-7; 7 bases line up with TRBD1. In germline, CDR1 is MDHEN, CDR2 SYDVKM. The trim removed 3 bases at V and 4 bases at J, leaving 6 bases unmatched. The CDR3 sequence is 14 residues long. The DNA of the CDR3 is TGTGCCAGCAGTTTCGTAGGGGGCGGATACGAGCAGTACTTC. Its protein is CASSFVGGGYEQYF.

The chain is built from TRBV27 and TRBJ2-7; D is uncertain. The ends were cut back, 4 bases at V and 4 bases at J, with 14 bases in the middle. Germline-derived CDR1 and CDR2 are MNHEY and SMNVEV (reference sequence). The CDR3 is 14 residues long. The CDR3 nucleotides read TGTGCCAGCAGTTGGGCCAGCAAGAAGTACGAGCAGTACTTC. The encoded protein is CASSWASKKYEQYF.

The DNA of the CDR3 is TGCAGCGTTGAGGAACAGGGGAACACTGAAGCTTTCTTT. Protein product: CSVEEQGNTEAFF. The rearrangement uses TRBV29-1 and TRBJ1-1, with TRBD1 as a possible D gene (6 bases). Germline lookup yields CDR1 SQVTM and CDR2 ANQGSEA. Trimming removed 3 bases from V and 1 base from J, with 9 bases in between. CDR3 length: 13 amino acids.

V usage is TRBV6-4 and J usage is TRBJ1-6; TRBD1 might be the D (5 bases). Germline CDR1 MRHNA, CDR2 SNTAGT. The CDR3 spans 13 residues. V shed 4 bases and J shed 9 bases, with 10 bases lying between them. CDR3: CASSVTVSSPLHF. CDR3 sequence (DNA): TGTGCCAGCAGTGTGACAGTCTCTTCACCCCTCCACTTT.

CDR3 loop: CAWSTGQGKRIGNEKLFF. The CDR3 nucleotides are TGTGCCTGGAGTACGGGACAGGGGAAGAGAATAGGGAATGAAAAACTGTTTTTT. The rearrangement joins TRBV30 to TRBJ1-4; 10 bases line up with TRBD1. This CDR3 has 18 amino acids. Germline trimming cut 2 bases from V and 5 bases from J; bases unmatched to any gene: 14. CDR1 GTSNPN and CDR2 SVGIG come from the germline V gene (reference sequence).

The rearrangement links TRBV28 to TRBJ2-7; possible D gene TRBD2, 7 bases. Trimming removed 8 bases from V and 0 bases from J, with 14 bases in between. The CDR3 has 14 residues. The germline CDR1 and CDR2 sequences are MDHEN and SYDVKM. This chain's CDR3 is CASGEGGPSYEQYF. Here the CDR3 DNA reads TGTGCCAGCGGCGAGGGGGGGCCCTCCTACGAGCAGTACTTC.

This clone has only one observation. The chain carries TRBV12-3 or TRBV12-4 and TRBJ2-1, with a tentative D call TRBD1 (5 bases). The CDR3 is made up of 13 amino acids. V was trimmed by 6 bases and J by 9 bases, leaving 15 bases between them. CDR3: CASRTGPDREQFF. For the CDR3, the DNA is TGTGCCAGCAGAACAGGTCCCGATCGTGAGCAGTTCTTC.

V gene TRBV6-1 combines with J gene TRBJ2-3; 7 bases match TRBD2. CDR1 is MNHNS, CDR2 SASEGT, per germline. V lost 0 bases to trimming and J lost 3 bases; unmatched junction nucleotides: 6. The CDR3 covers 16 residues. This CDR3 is CASSEASGMRTDTQYF. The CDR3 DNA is TGTGCCAGCAGTGAAGCGAGCGGGATGCGGACAGATACGCAGTATTTT.

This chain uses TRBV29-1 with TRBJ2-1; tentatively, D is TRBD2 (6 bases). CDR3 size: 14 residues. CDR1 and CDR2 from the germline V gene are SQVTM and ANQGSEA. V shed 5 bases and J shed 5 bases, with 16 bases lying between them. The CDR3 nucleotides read TGCAGCGTTAGACGGGACTTTCGAGACAATGAGCAGTTCTTC. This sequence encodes CSVRRDFRDNEQFF.

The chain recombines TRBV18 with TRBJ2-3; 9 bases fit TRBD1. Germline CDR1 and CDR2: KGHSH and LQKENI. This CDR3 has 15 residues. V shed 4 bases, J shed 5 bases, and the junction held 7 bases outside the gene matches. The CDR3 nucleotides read TGTGCCAGCTCACACAGGACAGGGGTTGGAGATACGCAGTATTTT. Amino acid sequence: CASSHRTGVGDTQYF.

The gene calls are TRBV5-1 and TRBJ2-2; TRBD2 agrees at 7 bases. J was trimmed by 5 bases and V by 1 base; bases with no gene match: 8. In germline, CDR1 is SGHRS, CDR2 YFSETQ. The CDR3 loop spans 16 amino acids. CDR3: CASSLNGGSGTGELFF. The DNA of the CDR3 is TGCGCCAGCAGCTTGAACGGCGGGAGTGGGACCGGGGAGCTGTTTTTT.